This T cell receptor beta chain was identified in a study of T-cell memory formation after mild COVID-19. TCRdb reprocessed the 5' RACE reads with MiXCR, giving one entry per CDR3 protein. Counted here are fewer than 70,000 distinct CDR3 sequences, roughly 9.5% occurring once; the ten biggest clones make up roughly 1.2%. The TCR originated in a man between 18 and 35 years old who had mild COVID-19 (a few samples of this study predate the infection). Cell type and time point are not known. The sample consisted of PBMCs or a T cell subset sorted from them (not recorded which).

In nucleotides, the CDR3 is TGTGCCAGCAGCTTGAACAGGGGCGCCAAAAACATTCAGTACTTC. It is translated as CASSLNRGAKNIQYF. This chain links TRBV11-2 with TRBJ2-4; 7 bases map to TRBD1. Losses at the gene ends were 3 bases for V and 1 base for J; bases not matched to a gene: 3. CDR3 length: 15 residues. Per the germline V gene, CDR1 is SGHAT and CDR2 is FQNNGV.